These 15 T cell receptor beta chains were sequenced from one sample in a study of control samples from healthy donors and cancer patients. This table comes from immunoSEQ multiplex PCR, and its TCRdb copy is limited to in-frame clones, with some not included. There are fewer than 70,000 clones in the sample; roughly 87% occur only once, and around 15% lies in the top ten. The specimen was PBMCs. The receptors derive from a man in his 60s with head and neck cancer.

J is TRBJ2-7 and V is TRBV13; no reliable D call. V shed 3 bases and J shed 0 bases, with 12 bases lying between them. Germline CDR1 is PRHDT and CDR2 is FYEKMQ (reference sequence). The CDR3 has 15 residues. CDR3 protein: CASSLLEDSSYEQYF. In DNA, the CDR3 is TGTGCCAGCAGCTTGCTCGAGGATTCCTCCTACGAGCAGTACTTC.

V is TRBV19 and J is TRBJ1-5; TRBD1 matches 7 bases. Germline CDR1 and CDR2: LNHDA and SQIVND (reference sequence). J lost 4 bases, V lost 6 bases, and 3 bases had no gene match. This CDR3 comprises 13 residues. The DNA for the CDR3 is TGTGCCAGTAGGGGGACAGAGAATCAGCCCCAGCATTTT. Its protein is CASRGTENQPQHF.

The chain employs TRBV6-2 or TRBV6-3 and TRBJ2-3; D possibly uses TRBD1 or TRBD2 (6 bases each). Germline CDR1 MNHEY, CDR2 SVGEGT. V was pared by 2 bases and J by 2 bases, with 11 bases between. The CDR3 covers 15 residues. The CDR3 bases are TGTGCCAGCAGTTACAGAACGGGGGCCACAGATACGCAGTATTTT. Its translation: CASSYRTGATDTQYF.

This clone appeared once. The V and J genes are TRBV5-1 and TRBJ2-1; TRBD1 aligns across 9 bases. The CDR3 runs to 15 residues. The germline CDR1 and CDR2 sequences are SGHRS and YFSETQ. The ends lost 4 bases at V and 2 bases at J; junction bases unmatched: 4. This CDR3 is CASSGTGGTYNEQFF. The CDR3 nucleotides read TGCGCCAGCAGCGGTACAGGGGGCACCTACAATGAGCAGTTCTTC.

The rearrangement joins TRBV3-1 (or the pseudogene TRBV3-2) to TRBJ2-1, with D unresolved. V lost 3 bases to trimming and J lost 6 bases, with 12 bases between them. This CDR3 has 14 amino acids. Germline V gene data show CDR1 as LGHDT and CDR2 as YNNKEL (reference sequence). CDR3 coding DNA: TGTGCCAGCAGCCAGTGGACGAACGGCAATGAGCAGTTCTTC. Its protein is CASSQWTNGNEQFF.

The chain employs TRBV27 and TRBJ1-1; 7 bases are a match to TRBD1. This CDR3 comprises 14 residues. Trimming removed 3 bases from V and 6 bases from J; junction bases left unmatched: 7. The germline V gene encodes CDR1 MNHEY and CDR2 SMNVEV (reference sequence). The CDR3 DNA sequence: TGTGCCAGCAGTTTCAGACAGGGCGTGGCTGAAGCTTTCTTT. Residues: CASSFRQGVAEAFF.

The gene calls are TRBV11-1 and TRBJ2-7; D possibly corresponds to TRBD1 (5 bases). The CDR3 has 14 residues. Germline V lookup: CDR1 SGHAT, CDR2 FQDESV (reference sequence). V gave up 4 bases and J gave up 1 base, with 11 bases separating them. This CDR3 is CASSSSRVSYEQYF. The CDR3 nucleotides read TGTGCCAGCAGCTCATCCAGGGTATCCTACGAGCAGTACTTC.

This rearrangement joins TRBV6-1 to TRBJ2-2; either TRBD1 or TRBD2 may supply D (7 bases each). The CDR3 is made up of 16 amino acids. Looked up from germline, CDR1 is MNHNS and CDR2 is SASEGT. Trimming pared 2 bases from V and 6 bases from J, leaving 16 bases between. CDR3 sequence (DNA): TGTGCCAGCAGTGAATGGGAGGGGGCCCTACCCGGGGAGCTGTTTTTT. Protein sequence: CASSEWEGALPGELFF.

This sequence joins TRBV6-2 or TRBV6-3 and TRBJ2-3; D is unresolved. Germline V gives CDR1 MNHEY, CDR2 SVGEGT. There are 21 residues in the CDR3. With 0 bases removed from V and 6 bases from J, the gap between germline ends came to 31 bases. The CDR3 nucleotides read TGTGCCAGCAGTTACTCCCCTAAGATCATACCCATCTCACCACAGTCGGATACGCAGTATTTT. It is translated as CASSYSPKIIPISPQSDTQYF.

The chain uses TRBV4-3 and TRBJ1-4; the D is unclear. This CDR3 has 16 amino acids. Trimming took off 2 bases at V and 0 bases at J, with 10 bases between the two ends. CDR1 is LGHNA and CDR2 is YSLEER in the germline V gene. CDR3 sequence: CASSQQRLSTNEKLFF. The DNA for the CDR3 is TGCGCCAGCAGCCAACAGAGACTGTCAACTAATGAAAAACTGTTTTTT.

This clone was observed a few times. The CDR3 nucleotides are TGTGCCAGCAGTGAGGTCAAAAACATTCAGTACTTC. It yields the protein CASSEVKNIQYF. The rearrangement uses TRBV2 and TRBJ2-4; no reliable D call. V was trimmed by 3 bases and J by 3 bases, leaving 3 bases between them. This CDR3 is 12 amino acids long. Germline V gene data show CDR1 as SNHLY and CDR2 as FYNNEI.

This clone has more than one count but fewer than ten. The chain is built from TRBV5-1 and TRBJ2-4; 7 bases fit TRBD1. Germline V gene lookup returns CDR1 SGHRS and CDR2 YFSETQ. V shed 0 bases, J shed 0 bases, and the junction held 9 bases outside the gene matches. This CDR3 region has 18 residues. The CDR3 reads CASSLATGQQLAKNIQYF. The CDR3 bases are TGCGCCAGCAGCTTGGCCACGGGACAGCAATTAGCCAAAAACATTCAGTACTTC.

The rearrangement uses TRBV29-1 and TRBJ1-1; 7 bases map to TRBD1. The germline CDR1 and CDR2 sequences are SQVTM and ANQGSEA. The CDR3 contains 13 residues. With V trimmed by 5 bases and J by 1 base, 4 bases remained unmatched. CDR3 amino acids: CSVNGQANTEAFF. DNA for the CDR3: TGCAGCGTTAACGGACAGGCGAACACTGAAGCTTTCTTT.

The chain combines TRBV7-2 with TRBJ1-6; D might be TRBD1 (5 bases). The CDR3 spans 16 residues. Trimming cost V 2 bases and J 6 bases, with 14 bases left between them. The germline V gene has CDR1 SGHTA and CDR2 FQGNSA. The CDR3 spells CASSLSYAGVNSPLHF. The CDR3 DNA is TGTGCCAGCAGCTTATCTTACGCGGGGGTTAATTCACCCCTCCACTTT. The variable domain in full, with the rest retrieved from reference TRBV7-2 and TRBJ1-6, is GAGVSQSPSNKVTEKGKDVELRCDPISGHTALYWYRQSLGQGLEFLIYFQGNSAPDKSGLPSDRFSAERTGGSVSTLTIQRTQQEDSAVYLCASSLSYAGVNSPLHFGNGTRLTVT.

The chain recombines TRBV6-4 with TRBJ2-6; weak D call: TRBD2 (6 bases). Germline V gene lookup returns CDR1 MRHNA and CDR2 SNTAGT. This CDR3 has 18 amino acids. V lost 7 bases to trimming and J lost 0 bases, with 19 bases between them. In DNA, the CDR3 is TGTGCCAGCACAAAGACCGGGACTCTGAGCTCTGGGGCCAACGTCCTGACTTTC. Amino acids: CASTKTGTLSSGANVLTF.